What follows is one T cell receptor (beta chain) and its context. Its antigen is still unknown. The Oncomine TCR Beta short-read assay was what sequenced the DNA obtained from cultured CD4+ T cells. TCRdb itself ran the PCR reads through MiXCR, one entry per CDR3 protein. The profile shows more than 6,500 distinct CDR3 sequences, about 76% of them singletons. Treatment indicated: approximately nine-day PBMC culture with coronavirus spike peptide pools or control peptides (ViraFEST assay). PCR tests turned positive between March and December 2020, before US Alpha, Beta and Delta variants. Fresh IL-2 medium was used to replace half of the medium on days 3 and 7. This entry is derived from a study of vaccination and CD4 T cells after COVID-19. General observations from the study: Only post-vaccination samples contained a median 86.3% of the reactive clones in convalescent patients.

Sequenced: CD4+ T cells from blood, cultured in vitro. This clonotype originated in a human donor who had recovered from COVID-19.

The CDR3, as DNA: TGCGCCAGCAGCCGGGGACTAGCGCTCGACGAGCAGTACTTC. Translation: CASSRGLALDEQYF. The chain employs TRBV10-2 and TRBJ2-7; the match to TRBD2 covers 10 bases. The V segment lost 6 bases and the J segment 5 bases; nucleotides outside the gene matches: 7. The CDR3 is 14 residues long. Germline V gene data show CDR1 as WSHSY and CDR2 as SAAADI.